This T cell receptor beta chain was sequenced for a study of cytomegalovirus exposure and HLA in healthy donors. This cohort consisted of healthy bone marrow donors. A multiplex PCR was run with 60 Vbeta primers and 13 Jbeta primers. Generated by immunoSEQ multiplex PCR, the TCRdb table keeps only in-frame clones and is missing some. Of 150,000 to 200,000 clones listed, 84% were seen once; the top ten hold 4.8%. Trimming left V 4 bases short and J 4 bases short, with 22 bases between. Germline CDR1 reads LGHNA; CDR2 reads YNFKEQ. This CDR3 region has 17 residues. The receptor comes from a girl aged 5-17 years in good health and CMV-seropositive. The chain employs TRBV4-2 and TRBJ2-5, with D tentatively TRBD1 (7 bases). Sequenced sample: PBMCs. This CDR3 reads CASSPARGAGGTETQYF. Here the CDR3 DNA reads TGTGCCAGCAGCCCCGCCCGCGGGGCAGGGGGTACAGAGACCCAGTACTTC.